These 22 T cell receptor beta chains came from one sample sequenced in a study of T cells after yellow fever vaccination (dated by TCRdb to between 2018 and 2021). In the paper's terms, the treatment or condition label means: live attenuated yellow fever vaccine strain. The library was generated by 5' RACE. Sequencing relied on an Illumina HiSeq 2500. In TCRdb, the public reads were trimmed at Q25 with fastp and aligned with MiXCR, with productive beta chains retained. CDR3 protein duplicates are merged, each entry listing the most common genes and DNA. The sample contains under 200,000 distinct CDR3 sequences, 6.5% to 8.5% of them found a single time. The top ten constitute 2.5% to 3% of the sample. The sequences come from CD4+ T cells sorted from PBMCs, collected around 5 days after the first yellow fever vaccination. Source of these receptors: a man between 18 and 29 years old who received the YFV17D yellow fever vaccine.

This clonotype was counted many times. This chain links TRBV4-3 with TRBJ2-3; 10 bases map to TRBD2. The germline gives CDR1 LGHNA, CDR2 YSLEER. J lost 2 bases, V lost 2 bases, and 10 bases had no gene match. This CDR3 is built from 18 residues. In DNA, the CDR3 is TGCGCCAGCAGCCAAAGGTCCCCTAGCGGGGGATACACAGATACGCAGTATTTT. It translates to CASSQRSPSGGYTDTQYF.

The rearrangement links TRBV11-2 to TRBJ1-1; D call uncertain. The germline V gene encodes CDR1 SGHAT and CDR2 FQNNGV. Between the trimmed V and J ends, which lost 5 bases and 7 bases, there was a span of 14 bases. CDR3 length equals 13 residues. CDR3 sequence reads: CASSGLQNFEAFF. CDR3 nucleotide sequence: TGTGCCAGCAGCGGATTACAGAACTTTGAAGCTTTCTTT.

This clonotype was detected ten times or more. The chain is built from TRBV20-1 and TRBJ2-1; either TRBD1 or TRBD2 may fit D (6 bases each). V lost 3 bases, J lost 8 bases, and 23 bases lay in between. Germline lookup yields CDR1 DFQATT and CDR2 SNEGSKA (reference sequence). The CDR3 covers 16 residues. CDR3 sequence (DNA): TGCAGTGCTAGTATATCTCGGGGGCTCGTTGGGGATGAGCAGTTCTTC. This gives the protein CSASISRGLVGDEQFF.

This chain links TRBV9 with TRBJ2-2; 9 nucleotides align to TRBD1. The CDR3 covers 14 residues. The V and J ends lost 3 bases and 6 bases, in that order; junction bases with no gene match: 3. The germline gives CDR1 SGDLS, CDR2 YYNGEE. The CDR3 DNA is TGTGCCAGCAGCGAACGACAGGGGGCCGGGGAGCTGTTTTTT. Protein product: CASSERQGAGELFF.

This clonotype was observed at least ten times. This chain uses TRBV5-6 with TRBJ1-4; D is unclear. Germline values: CDR1 SGHDT, CDR2 YYEEEE. The CDR3 totals 15 residues. Trimming left V 0 bases short and J 2 bases short, with 8 bases between. The CDR3 region has the DNA TGTGCCAGCAGCTTGGTACTCGGGACTAATGAAAAACTGTTTTTT. It translates to CASSLVLGTNEKLFF.

This clonotype was counted between two and nine times. CDR3 sequence: CASSPQTGGYEQYF. The CDR3 DNA is TGCGCCAGCAGCCCCCAGACAGGGGGCTACGAGCAGTACTTC. The chain couples TRBV5-1 to TRBJ2-7; 9 positions match TRBD1. Germline CDR1 SGHRS, CDR2 YFSETQ. The CDR3 spans 14 residues. V dropped 4 bases and J dropped 3; count of bases not matched to a gene: 5.

The chain is built from TRBV30 and TRBJ2-7; a possible D gene is TRBD2 (5 bases). V was pared by 2 bases and J by 6 bases, with 8 bases between. This CDR3 is 11 amino acids long. Germline V lookup: CDR1 GTSNPN, CDR2 SVGIG (reference sequence). The CDR3 DNA follows: TGTGCCTGGAGTTTCAGCGGCGAGCAGTACTTC. It encodes CAWSFSGEQYF.

This clonotype was observed at least ten times. The chain uses TRBV7-2 and TRBJ2-5; D is possibly TRBD1 (6 bases). CDR1 is SGHTA and CDR2 is FQGNSA in the germline V gene. V gave up 3 bases and J gave up 3 bases, with 8 bases separating them. This CDR3 is 13 amino acids long. The CDR3 region is CASSFAGEETQYF. As DNA, the CDR3 is TGTGCCAGCAGCTTTGCAGGGGAAGAGACCCAGTACTTC.

Only a few counts were recorded for this clonotype. The chain links TRBV7-2 to TRBJ1-1; tentatively, D is TRBD1 (5 bases). From germline, CDR1 is SGHTA and CDR2 FQGNSA. V lost 5 bases, J lost 2 bases, and 12 bases lay in between. This CDR3 spans 14 amino acids. The CDR3 coding sequence is TGTGCCAGCAGCGTGGGACGGTTAAACACTGAAGCTTTCTTT. It yields the protein CASSVGRLNTEAFF.

This clonotype was recorded a few times. The chain combines TRBV6-1 with TRBJ2-3, with D possibly TRBD2 on 5 matching bases. CDR1 is MNHNS, CDR2 SASEGT, per germline. The CDR3 consists of 14 residues. Trimming removed 7 bases from V and 2 bases from J, with 13 bases in between. CDR3 residues: CASNPKRSTDTQYF. DNA for the CDR3: TGTGCCAGCAACCCTAAGCGGTCCACAGATACGCAGTATTTT.

The chain has TRBV24-1 and TRBJ2-5; possibly TRBD2 for D (6 bases). The V end was cut by 7 bases, the J end by 4 bases, with 18 bases between. The CDR3 is made up of 15 amino acids. Germline V lookup: CDR1 KGHDR, CDR2 SFDVKD. CDR3 in DNA: TGTGCCACCAGCGCGCCCGGGGGTCCATCAGAGACCCAGTACTTC. As protein: CATSAPGGPSETQYF.

In this sample, this clonotype turned up a few times. The rearrangement joins TRBV27 to TRBJ2-1; 9 positions agree with TRBD2. Per germline, CDR1 MNHEY and CDR2 SMNVEV (reference sequence). With V trimmed by 9 bases and J by 9 bases, 9 bases remained unmatched. There are 13 residues in the CDR3. The DNA for the CDR3 is TGTGCCAGTGGGACTAGCAGAAACGGTGAGCAGTTCTTC. Translating it yields CASGTSRNGEQFF.

This clonotype was counted at least ten times. DNA of the CDR3: TGTGCCAGCATGCAGGGCGCCTACGAGCAGTACTTC. This codes for CASMQGAYEQYF. This chain uses TRBV12-3 or TRBV12-4 with TRBJ2-7, with D possibly matching TRBD1 (5 bases). There are 12 residues in the CDR3. V lost 7 bases, J lost 2 bases, and 9 bases lay in between.

The V call is TRBV18, the J call TRBJ2-2; 7 nucleotides line up with TRBD1. Trimming took 6 bases from V and 7 from J; bases not matched to a gene: 5. The CDR3 length is 13 residues. The germline V gene encodes CDR1 KGHSH and CDR2 LQKENI. CDR3 nucleotides: TGTGCCAGCTCGAAAGGACAGGACGGGGAGCTGTTTTTT. Protein: CASSKGQDGELFF.

This clonotype has only a few counts. This chain uses TRBV4-1 with TRBJ2-7, with TRBD1 as a possible D gene (5 bases). The V gene's germline CDR1 is MGHRA and CDR2 YSYEKL. Trimming left V 1 base short and J 3 bases short, with 16 bases between. CDR3 size: 16 residues. The CDR3: CASSQGATGQLYEQYF. The CDR3 DNA is TGCGCCAGCAGCCAAGGAGCCACCGGACAACTCTACGAGCAGTACTTC.

This clonotype has at least ten counts. Written as DNA, the CDR3 is TGTGCCAGCAGCCCGGGACAGGGGATGACTGAAGCTTTCTTT. Its translation: CASSPGQGMTEAFF. The chain links TRBV7-3 to TRBJ1-1; 10 bases agree with TRBD1. The length of the CDR3 is 14 residues. The trim removed 5 bases at V and 5 bases at J, leaving 5 bases unmatched. Germline lookup yields CDR1 SGHTA and CDR2 FQGTGA.

The sample holds a few counts of this clonotype. The gene calls are TRBV5-1 and TRBJ2-3; the D call may be TRBD1 or TRBD2 (5 bases each). CDR1 and CDR2 (germline): SGHRS, YFSETQ. V lost 0 bases to trimming and J lost 8 bases, with 19 bases between them. The length of the CDR3 is 16 residues. CDR3 in amino acids: CASSLVWGPDAGTQYF. The DNA for the CDR3 is TGCGCCAGCAGCTTGGTCTGGGGACCCGATGCTGGTACGCAGTATTTT.

This clonotype has at least ten counts. The junction shows a germline mismatch at one end, possibly a read error. The rearrangement uses TRBV5-1 and TRBJ1-1; D uncertain. The CDR3 is 13 amino acids. The germline V gene encodes CDR1 SGHRS and CDR2 YFSETQ. CDR3 sequence: CASRLALDTEAFF. CDR3 bases: TGCGCCAGCAGGTTGGCCCTAGACACTGAAGCTTTCTTT.

This chain connects TRBV7-9 to TRBJ2-3, with 7 bases identical to TRBD2. Germline-derived CDR1 and CDR2 are SEHNR and FQNEAQ (reference sequence). The ends lost 5 bases at V and 1 base at J; junction bases unmatched: 9. The length of the CDR3 is 16 residues. The CDR3 here is CASSVGGNLGTDTQYF. Written as DNA, the CDR3 is TGTGCCAGCAGCGTCGGGGGGAACTTGGGCACAGATACGCAGTATTTT.

In this sample, this clonotype turned up a few times. The chain has TRBV5-1 and TRBJ2-3, with D uncertain. Germline V gives CDR1 SGHRS, CDR2 YFSETQ. The CDR3 extends over 12 amino acids. V gave up 3 bases and J gave up 4 bases, with 6 bases separating them. The CDR3 DNA follows: TGCGCCAGCAGCTCCCCCCCAGATACGCAGTATTTT. Its translation: CASSSPPDTQYF.

This clonotype was counted ten times or more. The V and J genes are TRBV5-1 and TRBJ1-1; D possibly corresponds to TRBD1 (5 bases). V was clipped by 1 base and J by 3 bases, with 16 bases between them. Germline CDR1 reads SGHRS; CDR2 reads YFSETQ. The CDR3 has 16 residues. CDR3 coding DNA: TGCGCCAGCAGCTTGCCACGCTTGAGGGGCTACACTGAAGCTTTCTTT. It specifies CASSLPRLRGYTEAFF.

Many counts were recorded for this clonotype. The chain combines TRBV11-2 with TRBJ2-2, with D perhaps TRBD2 (6 bases). The CDR3 consists of 12 residues. The V end lost 10 bases, the J end lost 5 bases, and 11 bases lay between the germline ends. CDR1 and CDR2 (germline): SGHAT, FQNNGV. The CDR3 coding sequence is TGTGCCATCGGGGGAGGAACCGGGGAGCTGTTTTTT. Its translation: CAIGGGTGELFF. Drawing the rest from reference TRBV11-2 and TRBJ2-2, the complete variable domain is EAGVAQSPRYKIIEKRQSVAFWCNPISGHATLYWYQQILGQGPKLLIQFQNNGVVDDSQLPKDRFSAERLKGVDSTLKIQPAKLEDSAVYLCAIGGGTGELFFGEGSRLTVL.